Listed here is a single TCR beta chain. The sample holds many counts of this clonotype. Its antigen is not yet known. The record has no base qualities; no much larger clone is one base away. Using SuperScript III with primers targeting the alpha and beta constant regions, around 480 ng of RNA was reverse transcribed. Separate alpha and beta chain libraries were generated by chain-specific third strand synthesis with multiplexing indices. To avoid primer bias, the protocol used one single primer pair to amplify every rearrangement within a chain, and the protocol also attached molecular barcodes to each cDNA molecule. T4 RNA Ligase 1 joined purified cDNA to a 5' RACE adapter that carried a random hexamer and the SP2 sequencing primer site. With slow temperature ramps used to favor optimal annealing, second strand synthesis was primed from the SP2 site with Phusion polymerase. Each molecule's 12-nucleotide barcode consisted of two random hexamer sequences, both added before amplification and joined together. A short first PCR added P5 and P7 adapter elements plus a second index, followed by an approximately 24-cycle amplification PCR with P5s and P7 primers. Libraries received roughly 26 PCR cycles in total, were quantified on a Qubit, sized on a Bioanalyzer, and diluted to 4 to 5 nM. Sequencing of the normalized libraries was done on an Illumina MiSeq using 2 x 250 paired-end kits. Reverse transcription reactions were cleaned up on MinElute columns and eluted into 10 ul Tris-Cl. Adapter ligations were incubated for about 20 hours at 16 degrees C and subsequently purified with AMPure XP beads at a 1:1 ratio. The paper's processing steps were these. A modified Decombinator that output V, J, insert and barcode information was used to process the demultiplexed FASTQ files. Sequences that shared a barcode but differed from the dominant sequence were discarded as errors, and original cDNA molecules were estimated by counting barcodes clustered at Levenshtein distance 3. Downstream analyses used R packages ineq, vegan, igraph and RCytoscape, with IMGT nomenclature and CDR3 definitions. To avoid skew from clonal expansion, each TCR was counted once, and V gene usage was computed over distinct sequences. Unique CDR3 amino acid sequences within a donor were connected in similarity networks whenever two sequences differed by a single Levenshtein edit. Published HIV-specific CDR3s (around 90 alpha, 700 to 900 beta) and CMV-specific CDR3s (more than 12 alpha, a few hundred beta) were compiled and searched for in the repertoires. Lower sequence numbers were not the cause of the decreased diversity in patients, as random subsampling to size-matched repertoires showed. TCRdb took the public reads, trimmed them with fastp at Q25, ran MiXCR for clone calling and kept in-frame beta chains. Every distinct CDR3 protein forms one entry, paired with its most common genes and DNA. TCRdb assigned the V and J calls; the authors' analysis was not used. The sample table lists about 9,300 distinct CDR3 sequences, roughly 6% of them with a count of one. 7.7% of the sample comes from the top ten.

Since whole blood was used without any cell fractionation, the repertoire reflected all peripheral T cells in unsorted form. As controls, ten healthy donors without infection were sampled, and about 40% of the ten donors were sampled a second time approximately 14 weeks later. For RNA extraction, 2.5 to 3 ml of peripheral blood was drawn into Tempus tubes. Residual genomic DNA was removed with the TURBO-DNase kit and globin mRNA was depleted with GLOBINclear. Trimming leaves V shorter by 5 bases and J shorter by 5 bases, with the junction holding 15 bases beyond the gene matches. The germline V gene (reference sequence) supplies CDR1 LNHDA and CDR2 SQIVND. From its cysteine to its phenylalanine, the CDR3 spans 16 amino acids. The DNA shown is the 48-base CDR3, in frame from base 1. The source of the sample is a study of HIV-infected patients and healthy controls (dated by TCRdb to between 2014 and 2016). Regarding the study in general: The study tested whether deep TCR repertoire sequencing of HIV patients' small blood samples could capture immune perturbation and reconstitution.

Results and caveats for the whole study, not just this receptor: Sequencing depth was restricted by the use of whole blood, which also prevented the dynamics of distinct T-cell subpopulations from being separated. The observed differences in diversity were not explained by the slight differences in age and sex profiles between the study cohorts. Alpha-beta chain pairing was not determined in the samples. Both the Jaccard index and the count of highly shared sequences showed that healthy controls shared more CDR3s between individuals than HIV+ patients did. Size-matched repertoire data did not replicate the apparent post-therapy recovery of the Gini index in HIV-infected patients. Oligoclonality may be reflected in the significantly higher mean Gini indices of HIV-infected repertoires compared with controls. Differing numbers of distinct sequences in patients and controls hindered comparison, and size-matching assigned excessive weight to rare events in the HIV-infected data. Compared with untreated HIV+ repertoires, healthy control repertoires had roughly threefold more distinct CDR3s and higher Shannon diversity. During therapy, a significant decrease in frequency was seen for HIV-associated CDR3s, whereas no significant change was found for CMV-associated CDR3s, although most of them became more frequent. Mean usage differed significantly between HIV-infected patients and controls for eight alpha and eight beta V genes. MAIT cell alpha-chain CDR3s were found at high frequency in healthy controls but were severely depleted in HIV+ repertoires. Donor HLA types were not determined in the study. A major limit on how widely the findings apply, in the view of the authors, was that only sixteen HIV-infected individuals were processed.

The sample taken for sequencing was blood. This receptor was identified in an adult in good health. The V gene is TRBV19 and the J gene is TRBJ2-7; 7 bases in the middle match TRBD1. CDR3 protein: CASSLSYGQATDEQYF. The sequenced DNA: TGTGCCAGTAGTCTCTCTTATGGACAGGCCACCGACGAGCAGTACTTC.